This T cell receptor (beta chain) derives from a study of blood T cells in healthy people across ages. The CDR3 has 12 amino acids. CDR1 and CDR2 (germline): SQVTM, ANQGSEA. V lost 3 bases and J 1 base, leaving 6 bases between the germline ends. This clonotype appeared a few times. For the second PCR, which ran for 7 to 11 cycles, a sample-barcoded 5' primer and a J-beta primer mix were used. Via MiXCR, TCRdb re-called the 5' RACE reads, giving one row per CDR3 protein. The sample lists some 1,500,000 distinct CDR3 sequences, about 45% occurring once. The sample consisted of blood. This sequence originates from a woman aged 18-30 years in good health. V usage is TRBV29-1 and J usage is TRBJ1-1; the D is unclear. CDR3 in DNA: TGCAGCGTTGAGGCCCCGAACACTGAAGCTTTCTTT. It yields the protein CSVEAPNTEAFF.